The clone carrying this T cell receptor beta chain occurred once. What it binds is not known. Cells defined as naive were viable CD3+CD4+ or CD3+CD8+ and CCR7+CD45RA+CD45RO-CD95-CD27+CD28+. V was pared by 7 bases and J by 3 bases, with 15 bases between. Germline V gene sequence: CDR1 SNHLY, CDR2 FYNNEI. The CDR3 runs to 15 residues. This sample was taken from a study of T cells after posttransplantation cyclophosphamide. Study-level results: TRB clonality was highly associated with recipient CMV seropositivity and reactivation. Later blood repertoires were often dominated by clones from the donor CD8+ memory compartment.

Profiled with immunoSEQ multiplex PCR; TCRdb holds only in-frame clones, not every one. The table records fewer than 25,000 clones, 95% to 98% of them present only once. The clonotype comes from a man aged 50 to 60 in good health, CMV-negative, and a related stem cell transplant donor. Sequencing used naive CD4+ T cells sorted from PBMCs. The V call is TRBV2, the J call TRBJ2-2; possibly TRBD2 for D (7 bases). This chain's CDR3 is CASKPGGLYTGELFF. CDR3 nucleotides: TGTGCCAGCAAGCCCGGGGGGCTTTACACCGGGGAGCTGTTTTTT. Combining the CDR3 with reference TRBV2 and TRBJ2-2 gives the whole variable domain EPEVTQTPSHQVTQMGQEVILRCVPISNHLYFYWYRQILGQKVEFLVSFYNNEISEKSEIFDDQFSVERPDGSNFTLKIRSTKLEDSAMYFCASKPGGLYTGELFFGEGSRLTVL.